Below are 6 T cell receptor beta chains sequenced from a single sample in a study of blood T cell repertoires in COVID-19. Sequenced by immunoSEQ multiplex PCR; TCRdb stores in-frame clones only, minus some. The sample holds 300,000 to 350,000 clones, 88% seen once. The specimen was PBMCs or T cells enriched from blood (not recorded which). The receptors here all came from a man younger than 40 who had recovered from COVID-19.

This clone was found once. V is TRBV27 and J is TRBJ2-5; 7 positions agree with TRBD1. The germline gives CDR1 MNHEY, CDR2 SMNVEV (reference sequence). The CDR3 extends over 14 amino acids. V shed 4 bases, J shed 4 bases, and the junction held 6 bases outside the gene matches. CDR3 sequence reads: CASSSYGQVETQYF. The CDR3 nucleotides are TGTGCCAGCAGTTCGTATGGACAGGTAGAGACCCAGTACTTC.

This clone was detected only a few times. V usage is TRBV5-1 and J usage is TRBJ2-2; D is possibly TRBD1 (6 bases). The CDR3 totals 18 residues. Germline V gives CDR1 SGHRS, CDR2 YFSETQ. The V end was cut by 4 bases, the J end by 1 base, with 20 bases between. The CDR3 region has the DNA TGCGCCAGCAGCGCCAGGACCGGGACAACTCTGAACACCGGGGAGCTGTTTTTT. It yields the protein CASSARTGTTLNTGELFF.

This rearrangement joins TRBV5-1 to TRBJ2-1, with TRBD1 identical over 9 bases. The germline V gene encodes CDR1 SGHRS and CDR2 YFSETQ. V dropped 4 bases and J dropped 6; count of bases not matched to a gene: 5. CDR3 length: 14 amino acids. CDR3 amino acids: CASSAGTGSNEQFF. The CDR3 DNA sequence: TGCGCCAGCAGCGCCGGGACAGGGAGCAATGAGCAGTTCTTC. Drawing the rest from reference TRBV5-1 and TRBJ2-1, the complete variable domain is KAGVTQTPRYLIKTRGQQVTLSCSPISGHRSVSWYQQTPGQGLQFLFEYFSETQRNKGNFPGRFSGRQFSNSRSEMNVSTLELGDSALYLCASSAGTGSNEQFFGPGTRLTVL.

The chain couples TRBV7-8 to TRBJ2-1; D unresolved. The germline V and J ends were trimmed by 0 bases and 6 bases, with 6 bases remaining between them. The CDR3 contains 13 residues. Germline-derived CDR1 and CDR2 are SGHVS and FQNEAQ. CDR3 in amino acids: CASSLATSNEQFF. The CDR3 region has the DNA TGTGCCAGCAGCTTAGCCACTTCCAATGAGCAGTTCTTC. The whole variable domain, remainder taken from reference TRBV7-8 and TRBJ2-1, is GAGVSQSPRYKVAKRGQDVALRCDPISGHVSLFWYQQALGQGPEFLTYFQNEAQLDKSGLPSDRFFAERPEGSVSTLKIQRTQQEDSAVYLCASSLATSNEQFFGPGTRLTVL.

V and J are TRBV4-1 and TRBJ2-2; no clear D. V was shortened by 4 bases and J by 0 bases, with 12 bases between the two germline ends. CDR3 length: 16 residues. The germline gives CDR1 MGHRA, CDR2 YSYEKL. CDR3 in amino acids: CASSRQDPSNTGELFF. DNA of the CDR3: TGCGCCAGCAGCCGACAAGACCCATCGAACACCGGGGAGCTGTTTTTT.

In the case of this clone: This same CDR3 is encoded by further DNA sequences in the sample. The genes are TRBV12-3 or TRBV12-4 and TRBJ2-7, with D possibly TRBD1 on 5 matching bases. The CDR3 covers 13 residues. With 3 bases removed from V and 0 bases from J, the gap between germline ends came to 6 bases. CDR3: CASSFDSSYEQYF. CDR3 DNA: TGTGCCAGCAGTTTCGACAGCTCCTACGAGCAGTACTTC.